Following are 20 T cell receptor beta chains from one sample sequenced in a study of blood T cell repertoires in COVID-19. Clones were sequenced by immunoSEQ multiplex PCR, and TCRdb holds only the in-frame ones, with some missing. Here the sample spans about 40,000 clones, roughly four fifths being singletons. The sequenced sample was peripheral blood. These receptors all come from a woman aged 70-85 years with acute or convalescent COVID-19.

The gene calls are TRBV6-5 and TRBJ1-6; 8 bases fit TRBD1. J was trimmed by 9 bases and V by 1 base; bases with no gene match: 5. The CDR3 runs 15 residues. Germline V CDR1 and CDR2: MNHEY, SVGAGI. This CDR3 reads CASSYLGTGRSPLHF. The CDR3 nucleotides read TGTGCCAGCAGTTACTTAGGGACAGGACGTTCACCCCTCCACTTT.

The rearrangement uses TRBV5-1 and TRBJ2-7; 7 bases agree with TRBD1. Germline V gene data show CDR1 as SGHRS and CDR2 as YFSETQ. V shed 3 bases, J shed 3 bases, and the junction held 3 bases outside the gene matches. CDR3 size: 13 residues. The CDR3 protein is CASSWGQSYEQYF. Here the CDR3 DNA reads TGCGCCAGCAGCTGGGGACAGAGCTACGAGCAGTACTTC.

In DNA form, the CDR3 reads TGTGCCAGCAGCTTAGCGCCGGGAGAAGGAGATGGCTACACCTTC. This translates into CASSLAPGEGDGYTF. The chain recombines TRBV7-9 with TRBJ1-2; D call uncertain. V gave up 0 bases and J gave up 6 bases, with 14 bases separating them. This CDR3 contains 15 residues. Germline V gene data show CDR1 as SEHNR and CDR2 as FQNEAQ (reference sequence).

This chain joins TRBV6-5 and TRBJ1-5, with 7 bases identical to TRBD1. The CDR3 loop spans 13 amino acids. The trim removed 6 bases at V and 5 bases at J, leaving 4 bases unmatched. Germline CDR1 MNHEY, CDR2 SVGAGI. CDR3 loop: CASRLGQDQPQHF. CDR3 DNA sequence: TGTGCCAGCAGACTCGGACAGGATCAGCCCCAGCATTTT.

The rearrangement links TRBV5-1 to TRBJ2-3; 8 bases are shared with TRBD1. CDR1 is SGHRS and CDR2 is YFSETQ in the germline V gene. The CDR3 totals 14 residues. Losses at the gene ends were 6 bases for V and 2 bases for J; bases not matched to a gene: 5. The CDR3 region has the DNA TGCGCCAGCACCCAGGGGGCTCACACAGATACGCAGTATTTT. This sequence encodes CASTQGAHTDTQYF.

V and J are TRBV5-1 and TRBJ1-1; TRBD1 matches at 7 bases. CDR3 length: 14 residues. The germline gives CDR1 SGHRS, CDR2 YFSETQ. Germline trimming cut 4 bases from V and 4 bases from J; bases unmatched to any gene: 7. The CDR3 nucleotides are TGCGCCAGCAGCGTCACAGGGGATGGCACTGAAGCTTTCTTT. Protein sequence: CASSVTGDGTEAFF.

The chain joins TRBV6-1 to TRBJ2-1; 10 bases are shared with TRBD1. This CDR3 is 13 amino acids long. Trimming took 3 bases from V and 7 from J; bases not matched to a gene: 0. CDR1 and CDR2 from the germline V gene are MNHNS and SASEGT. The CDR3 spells CASSEDRGNEQFF. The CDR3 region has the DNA TGTGCCAGCAGTGAGGACAGGGGGAATGAGCAGTTCTTC.

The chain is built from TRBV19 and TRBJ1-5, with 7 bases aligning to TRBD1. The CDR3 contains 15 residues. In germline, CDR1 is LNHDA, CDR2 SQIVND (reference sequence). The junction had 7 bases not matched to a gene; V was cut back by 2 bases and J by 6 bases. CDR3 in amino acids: CASSIRQGRGQPQHF. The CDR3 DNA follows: TGTGCCAGTAGTATACGACAGGGTCGGGGTCAGCCCCAGCATTTT.

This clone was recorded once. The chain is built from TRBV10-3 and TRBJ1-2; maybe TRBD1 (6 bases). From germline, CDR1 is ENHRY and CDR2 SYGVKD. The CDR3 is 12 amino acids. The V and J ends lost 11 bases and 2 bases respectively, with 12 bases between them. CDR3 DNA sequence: TGTGCCGCTAAACAGGGCAACTATGGCTACACCTTC. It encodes CAAKQGNYGYTF.

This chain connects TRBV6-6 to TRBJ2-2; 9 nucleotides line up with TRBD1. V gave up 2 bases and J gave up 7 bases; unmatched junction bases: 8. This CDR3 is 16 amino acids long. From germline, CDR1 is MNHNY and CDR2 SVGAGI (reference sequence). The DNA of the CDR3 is TGTGCCAGCAGTTACCTAACAGGGGGCGGCTACGGGGAGCTGTTTTTT. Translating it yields CASSYLTGGGYGELFF.

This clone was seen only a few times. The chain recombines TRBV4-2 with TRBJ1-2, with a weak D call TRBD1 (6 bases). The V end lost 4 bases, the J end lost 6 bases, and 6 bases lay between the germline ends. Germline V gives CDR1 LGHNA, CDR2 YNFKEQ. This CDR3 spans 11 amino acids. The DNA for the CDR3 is TGTGCCAGCAGCCGGACAGATGGCTACACCTTC. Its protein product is CASSRTDGYTF.

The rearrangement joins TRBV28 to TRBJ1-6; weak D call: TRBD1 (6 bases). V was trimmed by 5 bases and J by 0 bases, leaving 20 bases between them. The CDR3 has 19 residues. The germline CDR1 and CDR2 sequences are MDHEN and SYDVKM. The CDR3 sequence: CASSATRGHTSSYNSPLHF. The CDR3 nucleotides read TGTGCCAGCAGTGCAACAAGGGGACACACGAGCTCCTATAATTCACCCCTCCACTTT.

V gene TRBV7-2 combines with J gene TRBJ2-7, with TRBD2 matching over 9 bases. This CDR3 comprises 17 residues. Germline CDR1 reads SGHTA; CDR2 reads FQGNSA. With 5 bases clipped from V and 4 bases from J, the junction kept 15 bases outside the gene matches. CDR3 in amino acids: CASSPGTPRGGRYEQYF. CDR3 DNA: TGTGCCAGCAGCCCAGGCACCCCGCGGGGGGGGCGATACGAGCAGTACTTC.

CDR3 DNA sequence: TGTGCCAGCAGCCAGGGAAGAGGTAATTCACCCCTCCACTTT. Translating it yields CASSQGRGNSPLHF. V usage is TRBV5-6 and J usage is TRBJ1-6; D is perhaps TRBD1 (5 bases). Per germline, CDR1 SGHDT and CDR2 YYEEEE. The ends were cut back, 4 bases at V and 6 bases at J, with 11 bases in the middle. The CDR3 spans 14 residues.

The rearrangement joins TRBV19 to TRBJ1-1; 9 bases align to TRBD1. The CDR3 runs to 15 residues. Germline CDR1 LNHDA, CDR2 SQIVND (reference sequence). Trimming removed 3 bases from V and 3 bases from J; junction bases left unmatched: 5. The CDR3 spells CASSMKGQGHTEAFF. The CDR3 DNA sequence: TGTGCCAGTAGTATGAAGGGACAGGGACACACTGAAGCTTTCTTT.

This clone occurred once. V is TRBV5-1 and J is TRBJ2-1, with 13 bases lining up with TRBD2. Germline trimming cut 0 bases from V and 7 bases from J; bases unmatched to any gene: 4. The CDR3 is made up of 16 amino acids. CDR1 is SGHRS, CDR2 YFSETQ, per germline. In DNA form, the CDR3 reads TGCGCCAGCAGCTTGGGACTAGCGGGAGGTTGGAATGAGCAGTTCTTC. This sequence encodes CASSLGLAGGWNEQFF.

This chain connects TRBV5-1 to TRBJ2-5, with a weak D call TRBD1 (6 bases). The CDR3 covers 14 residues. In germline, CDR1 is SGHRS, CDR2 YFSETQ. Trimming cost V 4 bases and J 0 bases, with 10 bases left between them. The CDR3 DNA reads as TGCGCCAGCAGCCTTGGACAGCACCAAGAGACCCAGTACTTC. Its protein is CASSLGQHQETQYF.

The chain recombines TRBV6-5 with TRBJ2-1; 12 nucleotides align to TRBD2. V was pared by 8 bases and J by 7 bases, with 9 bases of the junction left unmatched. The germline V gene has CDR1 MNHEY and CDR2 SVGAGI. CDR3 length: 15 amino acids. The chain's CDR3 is CASWPSGREVNEQFF. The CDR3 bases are TGTGCCAGCTGGCCTAGCGGGAGGGAAGTAAATGAGCAGTTCTTC.

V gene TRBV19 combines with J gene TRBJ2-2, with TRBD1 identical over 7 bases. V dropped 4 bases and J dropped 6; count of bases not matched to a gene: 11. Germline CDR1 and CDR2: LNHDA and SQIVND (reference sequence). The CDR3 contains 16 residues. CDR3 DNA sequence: TGTGCCAGTAGTACGGGACAGCCCACGAGGGCCGGGGAGCTGTTTTTT. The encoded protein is CASSTGQPTRAGELFF. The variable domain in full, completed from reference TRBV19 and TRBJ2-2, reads DGGITQSPKYLFRKEGQNVTLSCEQNLNHDAMYWYRQDPGQGLRLIYYSQIVNDFQKGDIAEGYSVSREKKESFPLTVTSAQKNPTAFYLCASSTGQPTRAGELFFGEGSRLTVL.

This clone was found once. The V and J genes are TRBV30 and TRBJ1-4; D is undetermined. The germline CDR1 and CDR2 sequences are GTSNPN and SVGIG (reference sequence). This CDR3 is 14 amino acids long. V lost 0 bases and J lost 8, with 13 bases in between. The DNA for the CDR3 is TGTGCCTGGAGTGTACCGTCGTCGAGGGAAAAACTGTTTTTT. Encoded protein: CAWSVPSSREKLFF.